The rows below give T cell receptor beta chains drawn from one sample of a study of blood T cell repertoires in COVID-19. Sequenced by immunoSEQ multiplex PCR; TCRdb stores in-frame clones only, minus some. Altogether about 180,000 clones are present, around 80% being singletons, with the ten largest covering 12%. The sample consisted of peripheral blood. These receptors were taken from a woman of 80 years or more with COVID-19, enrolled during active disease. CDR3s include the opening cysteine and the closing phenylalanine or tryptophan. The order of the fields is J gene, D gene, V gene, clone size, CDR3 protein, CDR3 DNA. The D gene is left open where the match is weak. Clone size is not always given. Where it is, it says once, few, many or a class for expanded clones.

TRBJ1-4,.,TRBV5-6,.,CARTPTGMGKLFF,TGTGCCAGAACACCCACAGGGATGGGAAAACTGTTTTTT
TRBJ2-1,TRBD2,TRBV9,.,CASSVGTSGSSYNEQFF,TGTGCCAGCAGCGTAGGGACTAGCGGGAGCTCCTACAATGAGCAGTTCTTC
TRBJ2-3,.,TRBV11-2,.,CASSGGTDTQYF,TGTGCCAGCAGCGGGGGGACAGATACGCAGTATTTT
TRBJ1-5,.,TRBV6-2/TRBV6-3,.,CASSQEGGQPQHF,TGTGCCAGCAGCCAGGAGGGCGGCCAGCCCCAGCATTTT
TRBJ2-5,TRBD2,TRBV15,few,CATSSRTSGREETQYF,TGTGCCACCAGCAGTCGGACTAGCGGGAGAGAAGAGACCCAGTACTTC
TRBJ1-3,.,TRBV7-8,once,CASSPRGSRASGNTIYF,TGTGCCAGCAGCCCAAGGGGGTCCCGGGCCTCTGGAAACACCATATATTTT
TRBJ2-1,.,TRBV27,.,CASSSHSNPLYNEQFF,TGTGCCAGCAGTTCCCATTCTAACCCCCTCTACAATGAGCAGTTCTTC
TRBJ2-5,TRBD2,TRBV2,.,CASRGGLALQETQYF,TGTGCCAGCAGGGGCGGACTAGCTCTGCAAGAGACCCAGTACTTC
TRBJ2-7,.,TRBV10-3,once,CAISEYRVNQGALLSYEQYF,TGTGCCATCAGTGAATATAGGGTCAACCAGGGCGCTTTACTTTCCTACGAGCAGTACTTC
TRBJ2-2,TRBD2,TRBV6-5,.,CASRTSGLTGELFF,TGTGCCAGCAGGACTAGCGGACTCACCGGGGAGCTGTTTTTT
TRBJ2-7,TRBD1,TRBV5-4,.,CASSTYRGFSSEQYF,TGTGCCAGCAGCACGTACAGGGGGTTTTCTTCCGAGCAGTACTTC
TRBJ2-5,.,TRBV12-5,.,CASGLDGGGRTQYF,TGTGCTAGTGGTTTGGACGGGGGCGGGAGGACCCAGTACTTC
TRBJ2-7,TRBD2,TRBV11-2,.,CASSSGLAGYYEQYF,TGTGCCAGCAGCTCGGGACTAGCGGGATACTACGAGCAGTACTTC
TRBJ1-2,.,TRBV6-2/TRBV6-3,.,CASSFQGDYGYTF,TGTGCCAGCAGTTTCCAGGGCGACTATGGCTACACCTTC
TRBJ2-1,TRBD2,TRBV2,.,CASGLAGDTSYNEQFF,TGTGCCAGCGGGCTAGCGGGGGACACCTCCTACAATGAGCAGTTCTTC
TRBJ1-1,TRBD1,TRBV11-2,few,CASSLHRGDTEAFF,TGTGCCAGCAGCTTACACAGGGGAGACACTGAAGCTTTCTTT
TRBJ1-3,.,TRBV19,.,CASSINLGGGRNTIYF,TGTGCCAGTAGTATTAATCTGGGAGGAGGGCGAAACACCATATATTTT
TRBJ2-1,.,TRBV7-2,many,CASSFGRGVSSYNEQFF,TGTGCCAGCAGCTTCGGCAGGGGGGTATCCTCCTACAATGAGCAGTTCTTC